This T cell receptor beta chain derives from a study of T cells in Graves' hyperthyroidism and ophthalmopathy. This clonotype was seen at least ten times. There were TCR beta CDR3 regions amplified from RNA transcripts. A set of HTBI primers served as the primers for a first-round RT-PCR of the TCR CDR3. TCRdb re-called the multiplex PCR reads with MiXCR, one entry per CDR3 protein. The table lists approximately 590,000 distinct CDR3 sequences, 46% of them singletons. The CDR3 is 13 residues long. The germline V gene encodes CDR1 SGHTA and CDR2 FQGNSA. Trimming removed 8 bases from V and 0 bases from J; junction bases left unmatched: 0.

The sequenced sample was peripheral blood or thyroid tissue (not recorded which). This sequence originates from a woman aged 18-29 years with Graves' hyperthyroidism. The chain recombines TRBV7-2 with TRBJ2-7; TRBD2 agrees at 11 bases. This CDR3 reads CASGTSGSYEQYF. In nucleotides, the CDR3 is TGTGCCAGCGGGACTAGCGGCTCCTACGAGCAGTACTTC.